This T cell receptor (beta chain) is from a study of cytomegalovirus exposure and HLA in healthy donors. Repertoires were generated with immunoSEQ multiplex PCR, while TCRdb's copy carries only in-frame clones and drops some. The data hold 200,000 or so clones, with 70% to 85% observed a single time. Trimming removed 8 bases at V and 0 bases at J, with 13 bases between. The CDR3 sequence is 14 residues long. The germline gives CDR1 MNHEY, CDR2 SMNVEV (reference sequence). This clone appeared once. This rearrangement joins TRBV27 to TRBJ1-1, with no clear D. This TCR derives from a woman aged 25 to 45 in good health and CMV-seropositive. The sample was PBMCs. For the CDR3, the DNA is TGTGCCAGCTTGAGCTTTATCATGAACACTGAAGCTTTCTTT. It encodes CASLSFIMNTEAFF.